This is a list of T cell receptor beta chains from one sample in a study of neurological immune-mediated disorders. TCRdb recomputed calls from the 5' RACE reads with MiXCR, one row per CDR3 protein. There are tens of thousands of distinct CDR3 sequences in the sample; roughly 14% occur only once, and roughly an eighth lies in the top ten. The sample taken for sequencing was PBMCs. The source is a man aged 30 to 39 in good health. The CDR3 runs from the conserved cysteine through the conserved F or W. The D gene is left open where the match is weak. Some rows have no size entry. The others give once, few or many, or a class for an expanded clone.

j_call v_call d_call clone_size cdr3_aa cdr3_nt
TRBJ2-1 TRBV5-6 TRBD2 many CASSLGWTRGNEQFF TGTGCCAGCAGCTTGGGTTGGACGCGGGGGAATGAGCAGTTCTTC
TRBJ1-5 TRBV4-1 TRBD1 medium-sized CASSLNPTGVGNQPQHF TGCGCCAGCAGCCTTAACCCCACAGGGGTTGGCAATCAGCCCCAGCATTTT
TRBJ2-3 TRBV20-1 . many CSARDSWRRTDTQYF TGCAGTGCTAGAGATAGTTGGAGGCGCACAGATACGCAGTATTTT
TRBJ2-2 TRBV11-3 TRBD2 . CASSARTSGNTGELFF TGTGCCAGCAGCGCTCGGACTAGCGGAAACACCGGGGAGCTGTTTTTT
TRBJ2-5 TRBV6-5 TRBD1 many CASSWDRGKETQYF TGTGCCAGCAGTTGGGACAGGGGGAAAGAGACCCAGTACTTC
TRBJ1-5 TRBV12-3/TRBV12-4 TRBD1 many CASSFAGGHQPQHF TGTGCCAGCAGTTTTGCAGGGGGCCATCAGCCCCAGCATTTT
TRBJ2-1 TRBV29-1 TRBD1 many CSVVQGVDYNEQFF TGCAGCGTCGTACAGGGGGTGGACTACAATGAGCAGTTCTTC
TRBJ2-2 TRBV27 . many CASRQQTGPGELFF TGTGCCAGCAGACAACAAACAGGGCCCGGGGAGCTGTTTTTT
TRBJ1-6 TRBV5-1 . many CASSSLSGTSNSPLHF TGCGCCAGCAGCTCACTCTCCGGGACATCTAATTCACCCCTCCACTTT
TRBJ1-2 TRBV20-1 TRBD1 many CSAGDRGGDYGYTF TGCAGTGCTGGTGACAGGGGCGGCGACTATGGCTACACCTTC
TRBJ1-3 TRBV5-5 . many CASSLTGISGNTIYF TGTGCCAGCAGCTTGACTGGGATCTCTGGAAACACCATATATTTT
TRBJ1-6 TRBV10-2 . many CASSEARDSPLHF TGCGCCAGCAGTGAAGCCAGGGACTCACCCCTCCACTTT
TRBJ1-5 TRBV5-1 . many CASSLEGGGRQPQHF TGCGCCAGCAGCTTGGAAGGGGGGGGAAGACAGCCCCAGCATTTT
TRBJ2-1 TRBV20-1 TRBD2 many CSAVLAEQFF TGCAGTGCAGTACTAGCGGAGCAGTTCTTC
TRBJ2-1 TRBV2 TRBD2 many CASSEGVTSGRLMTTHEQFF TGTGCCAGCAGTGAGGGTGTAACTAGCGGGAGGTTAATGACCACGCATGAGCAGTTCTTC
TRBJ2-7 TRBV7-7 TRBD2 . CASSLVSSGRIRYEQYF TGTGCCAGCAGCTTAGTTTCTAGCGGGAGGATTCGTTACGAGCAGTACTTC
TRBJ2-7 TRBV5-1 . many CASSLGWGSAPYEQYF TGCGCCAGCAGCTTGGGCTGGGGGTCCGCACCCTACGAGCAGTACTTC
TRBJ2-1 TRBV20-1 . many CSARLVEQFF TGCAGTGCTAGACTAGTTGAGCAGTTCTTC
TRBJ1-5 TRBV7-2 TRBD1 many CASSLLGQGPPQHF TGTGCCAGCAGCTTATTGGGACAGGGCCCGCCCCAGCATTTT
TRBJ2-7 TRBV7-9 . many CASSLEEVVQYF TGTGCCAGCAGCTTAGAGGAAGTGGTGCAGTACTTC
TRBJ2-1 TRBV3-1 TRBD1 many CASSRTGDNEQFF TGTGCCAGCAGCAGGACAGGGGACAATGAGCAGTTCTTC
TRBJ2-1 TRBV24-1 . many CATSDFHVGASYNEQFF TGTGCCACCAGTGATTTTCATGTCGGCGCATCCTACAATGAGCAGTTCTTC
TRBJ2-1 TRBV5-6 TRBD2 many CASSFRRGVLREQFF TGTGCCAGCAGCTTTCGGCGGGGGGTCTTACGGGAGCAGTTCTTC
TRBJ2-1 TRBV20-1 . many CSEESLSNEQFF TGCAGTGAGGAGTCTTTGAGCAATGAGCAGTTCTTC
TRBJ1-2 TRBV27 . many CASSLSKASLLHGYTF TGTGCCAGCAGTTTATCGAAGGCCAGCCTATTGCATGGCTACACCTTC
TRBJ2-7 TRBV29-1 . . CSVKDNAGPGYEQYF TGCAGCGTGAAGGACAACGCCGGGCCAGGGTACGAGCAGTACTTC
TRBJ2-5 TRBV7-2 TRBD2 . CASSLGPSGGTQYF TGTGCCAGCAGCTTAGGTCCTAGCGGTGGGACCCAGTACTTC
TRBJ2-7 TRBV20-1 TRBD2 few CSARLAGVREEQYF TGCAGTGCCCGACTAGCGGGAGTTCGTGAAGAGCAGTACTTC
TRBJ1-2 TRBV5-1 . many CASSLVQDGYTF TGCGCCAGCAGCTTGGTTCAGGATGGCTACACCTTC
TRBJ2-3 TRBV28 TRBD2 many CASSPSLAGGHYTQYF TGTGCCAGCAGTCCCTCGCTAGCGGGAGGGCACTATACGCAGTATTTT
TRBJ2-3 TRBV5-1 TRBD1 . CASSVSGQPFVYTQYF TGCGCCAGCAGCGTCTCGGGACAGCCCTTTGTATATACGCAGTATTTT
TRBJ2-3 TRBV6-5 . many CASSYSADSTDTQYF TGTGCCAGCAGTTACTCCGCGGACAGCACAGATACGCAGTATTTT
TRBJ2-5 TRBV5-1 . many CASSLISGAETQYF TGCGCCAGCAGCTTGATCTCTGGGGCGGAGACCCAATACTTC
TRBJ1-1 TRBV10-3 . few CAISESEGRAFF TGTGCCATCAGTGAGTCTGAGGGTAGAGCTTTCTTT
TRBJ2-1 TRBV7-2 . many CASSLGASDNLNEQFF TGTGCCAGCAGCTTAGGGGCTAGCGACAACCTCAATGAGCAGTTCTTC
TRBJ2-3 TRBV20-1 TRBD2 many CSAPPGLAGGTDTQYF TGCAGTGCCCCCCCTGGGTTAGCGGGAGGGACAGATACGCAGTATTTT
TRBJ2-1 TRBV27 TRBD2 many CASSARGLAGYNEQFF TGTGCCAGCAGTGCCAGGGGACTAGCGGGTTACAATGAGCAGTTCTTC
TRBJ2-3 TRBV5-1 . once CASSSLPHADTQYF TGCGCCAGCAGCTCGCTTCCACATGCAGATACGCAGTACTTT
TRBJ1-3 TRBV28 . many CATHSGPVSGNTIYF TGTGCCACCCACAGTGGCCCCGTATCTGGAAACACCATATATTTT
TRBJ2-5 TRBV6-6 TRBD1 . CASSETGGLETQYF TGTGCCAGCAGTGAAACAGGGGGCCTAGAGACCCAGTACTTC
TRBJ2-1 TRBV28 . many CASSTVEGASYNEQFF TGTGCCAGCAGTACGGTGGAGGGGGCTTCCTACAATGAGCAGTTCTTC
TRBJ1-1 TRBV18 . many CASSPTGDPTEAFF TGTGCCAGCTCACCAACCGGAGACCCCACTGAAGCTTTCTTT
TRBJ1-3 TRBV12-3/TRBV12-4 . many CASSNSHSGNTIYF TGTGCCAGCAGTAATTCCCACTCTGGAAACACCATATATTTT
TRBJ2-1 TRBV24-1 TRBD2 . CATSDGLAGGFEQFF TGTGCCACCAGTGATGGACTAGCGGGAGGGTTTGAGCAGTTCTTC
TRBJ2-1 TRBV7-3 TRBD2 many CASSPGLAGFLYNEQFF TGTGCCAGCAGCCCGGGACTAGCGGGGTTCCTCTACAATGAGCAGTTCTTC
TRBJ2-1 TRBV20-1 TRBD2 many CSARGSAGGPNEQFF TGCAGCGCTAGGGGATCGGCGGGAGGGCCCAATGAGCAGTTCTTC
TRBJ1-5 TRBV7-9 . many CASAREDQPQHF TGTGCCAGCGCCCGAGAGGATCAGCCCCAGCATTTT
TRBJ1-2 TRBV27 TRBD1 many CASSSTDRGYGYTF TGTGCCAGCAGTTCCACCGACAGGGGCTATGGCTACACCTTC